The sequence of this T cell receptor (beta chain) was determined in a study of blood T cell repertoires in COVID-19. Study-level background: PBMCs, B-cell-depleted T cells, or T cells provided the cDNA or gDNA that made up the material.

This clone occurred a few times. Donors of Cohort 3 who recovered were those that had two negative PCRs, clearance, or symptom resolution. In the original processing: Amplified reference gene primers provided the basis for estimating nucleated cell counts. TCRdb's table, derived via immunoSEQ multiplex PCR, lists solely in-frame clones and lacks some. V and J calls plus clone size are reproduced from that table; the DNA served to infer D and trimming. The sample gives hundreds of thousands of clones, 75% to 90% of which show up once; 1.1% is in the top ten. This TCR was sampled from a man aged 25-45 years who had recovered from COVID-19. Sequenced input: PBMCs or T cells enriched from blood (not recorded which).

The CDR3 DNA reads as TGTGCCAGCAGCCCTACAGGGGGCAGCTTTAGCAATGAGCAGTTCTTC. It yields the protein CASSPTGGSFSNEQFF. The J gene is TRBJ2-1, the V gene TRBV6-2 or TRBV6-3, with TRBD1 matching 9 bases. J was trimmed by 6 bases and V by 6 bases; bases with no gene match: 12. The CDR3 runs to 16 residues. Germline V gene lookup returns CDR1 MNHEY and CDR2 SVGEGT.